These 25 T cell receptor beta chains were all obtained from the same sample, sequenced in a study of blood T cell repertoires in COVID-19. Here immunoSEQ multiplex PCR was the method, and the copy in TCRdb shows in-frame clones only, minus some. The profile covers about 170,000 clones, with roughly 86% appearing a single time and under 3.5% taken by the ten largest. The sample was peripheral blood. All receptors derive from a woman over 75 with COVID-19, enrolled during active disease.

The chain couples TRBV12-5 to TRBJ2-2, with 10 positions matching TRBD2. The CDR3 consists of 14 residues. Germline assignment: CDR1 LGHNT and CDR2 FRNRAP. V dropped 2 bases and J dropped 7; count of bases not matched to a gene: 1. The CDR3 region is CASGLRLAGGELFF. CDR3 nucleotides: TGTGCTAGTGGTTTGAGACTAGCGGGCGGGGAGCTGTTTTTT.

This clone was observed once. V gene TRBV12-3 or TRBV12-4 combines with J gene TRBJ1-1, with a weak D call TRBD1 (6 bases). Trimming shortened V by 4 bases and J by 6 bases, and 12 bases separated the two germline ends. The CDR3 length is 13 residues. CDR3 sequence (DNA): TGTGCCAGCAGTTATGGGACATTACCTGAAGCTTTCTTT. This gives the protein CASSYGTLPEAFF.

The rearrangement links TRBV7-2 to TRBJ2-7; D is perhaps TRBD1 (5 bases). The CDR3 covers 15 residues. Per the germline V gene, CDR1 is SGHTA and CDR2 is FQGNSA. V lost 1 base, J lost 3 bases, and 13 bases lay in between. The CDR3: CASSLDRPAFYEQYF. CDR3 sequence (DNA): TGTGCCAGCAGCTTAGACAGGCCAGCCTTCTACGAGCAGTACTTC.

The J gene is TRBJ2-3, the V gene TRBV7-3; D unresolved. Germline assignment: CDR1 SGHTA and CDR2 FQGTGA. The CDR3 loop spans 13 amino acids. The V and J ends lost 0 bases and 6 bases respectively, with 7 bases between them. CDR3 DNA: TGTGCCAGCAGCTTAACTAGTTCGGATACGCAGTATTTT. This gives the protein CASSLTSSDTQYF.

This chain joins TRBV21-1 and TRBJ2-7; the table's D call, TRBD1, was not checked against the DNA. TRBV21-1 is shown as a pseudogene. The CDR3 covers 17 residues. Written as DNA, the CDR3 is TGTGCCAGCAGCAACCCCGAAGGCCCAGGGCCCGCCTACGAGCAGTACTTC. It yields the protein CASSNPEGPGPAYEQYF.

V and J are TRBV5-1 and TRBJ2-1; 10 bases line up with TRBD2. CDR1 and CDR2 from the germline V gene are SGHRS and YFSETQ. The V segment lost 0 bases and the J segment 5 bases; nucleotides outside the gene matches: 2. CDR3 length equals 15 residues. The CDR3 protein is CASSLVLAGDNEQFF. Here the CDR3 DNA reads TGCGCCAGCAGCTTGGTTCTAGCGGGAGACAATGAGCAGTTCTTC.

V usage is TRBV6-5 and J usage is TRBJ2-1, with D possibly being TRBD2 (6 bases). Germline V gene sequence: CDR1 MNHEY, CDR2 SVGAGI. The V and J ends lost 11 bases and 4 bases respectively, with 18 bases between them. The CDR3 covers 14 residues. The CDR3 DNA sequence: TGTGCCTCGAGCCCCGGCGGGATATACAATGAGCAGTTCTTC. This codes for CASSPGGIYNEQFF.

The V gene is TRBV10-3, the J gene TRBJ2-2, with D possibly being TRBD1 (6 bases). The CDR3 runs 15 residues. V was clipped by 0 bases and J by 4 bases, with 9 bases between them. Per germline, CDR1 ENHRY and CDR2 SYGVKD. The CDR3 sequence is CAISESSRGTGELFF. In DNA, the CDR3 is TGTGCCATCAGTGAGTCATCCAGGGGCACCGGGGAGCTGTTTTTT.

CDR3 coding DNA: TGTGCCAGCAGCTTCGGGGGGCAGCGGACTGAAGCTTTCTTT. Translation gives CASSFGGQRTEAFF. The rearrangement links TRBV11-2 to TRBJ1-1; tentatively, D is TRBD1 (6 bases). V shed 3 bases and J shed 5 bases, with 13 bases lying between them. This CDR3 is built from 14 residues. Germline-derived CDR1 and CDR2 are SGHAT and FQNNGV.

The chain uses TRBV4-2 and TRBJ2-7; TRBD1 agrees at 10 bases. Germline CDR1 reads LGHNA; CDR2 reads YNFKEQ. After removal of 1 base from V and 7 bases from J, the junction contained 7 bases not matched to a gene. The CDR3 spans 15 residues. CDR3 region: CASSQVGTGEGEQYF. The CDR3 nucleotides read TGTGCCAGCAGCCAAGTGGGGACAGGGGAGGGAGAGCAGTACTTC.

This clone was recorded once. V usage is TRBV5-1 and J usage is TRBJ2-3; D is undetermined. From germline, CDR1 is SGHRS and CDR2 YFSETQ. The V end lost 0 bases, the J end lost 1 base, and 6 bases lay between the germline ends. CDR3 length equals 14 residues. The CDR3 bases are TGCGCCAGCAGCTTGGGACTTGGCACAGATACGCAGTATTTT. Translation gives CASSLGLGTDTQYF. Drawing the rest from reference TRBV5-1 and TRBJ2-3, the complete variable domain is KAGVTQTPRYLIKTRGQQVTLSCSPISGHRSVSWYQQTPGQGLQFLFEYFSETQRNKGNFPGRFSGRQFSNSRSEMNVSTLELGDSALYLCASSLGLGTDTQYFGPGTRLTVL.

The chain couples TRBV3-1 (or the pseudogene TRBV3-2) to TRBJ2-7; TRBD2 agrees at 7 bases. After removal of 2 bases from V and 2 bases from J, the junction contained 6 bases not matched to a gene. The CDR3 length is 15 residues. Germline CDR1 LGHDT, CDR2 YNNKEL (reference sequence). In DNA form, the CDR3 reads TGTGCCAGCAGCCAAAGCCCCGGACTAGCCTACGAGCAGTACTTC. Its protein is CASSQSPGLAYEQYF.

This clone was detected only once. The V and J genes are TRBV18 and TRBJ2-7; weak D call: TRBD1 (6 bases). This CDR3 contains 14 residues. Germline V gene sequence: CDR1 KGHSH, CDR2 LQKENI. V lost 3 bases and J 1 base, leaving 10 bases between the germline ends. This chain's CDR3 is CASSPQDSSYEQYF. CDR3 in DNA: TGTGCCAGCTCACCCCAGGACAGTTCCTACGAGCAGTACTTC.

This rearrangement joins TRBV2 to TRBJ2-1; 7 bases line up with TRBD1. V shed 3 bases and J 7 bases; nucleotides not matched to a gene: 15. The CDR3 is 17 amino acids. The germline gives CDR1 SNHLY, CDR2 FYNNEI. CDR3 protein: CASSEREPGTVSNEQFF. The CDR3 nucleotides are TGTGCCAGCAGTGAGAGGGAACCCGGGACAGTATCAAATGAGCAGTTCTTC. Together with reference TRBV2 and TRBJ2-1, the CDR3 gives the full variable domain: EPEVTQTPSHQVTQMGQEVILRCVPISNHLYFYWYRQILGQKVEFLVSFYNNEISEKSEIFDDQFSVERPDGSNFTLKIRSTKLEDSAMYFCASSEREPGTVSNEQFFGPGTRLTVL.

This chain links TRBV27 with TRBJ2-1; TRBD2 matches 8 bases. The CDR3 runs to 17 residues. Germline-derived CDR1 and CDR2 are MNHEY and SMNVEV (reference sequence). Trimming took 6 bases from V and 7 from J; bases not matched to a gene: 17. CDR3 coding DNA: TGTGCCAGCAGAGGATGGACTGGAGCGGGGGAGAGTAATGAGCAGTTCTTC. Translation: CASRGWTGAGESNEQFF.

This chain links TRBV6-6 with TRBJ2-1; D perhaps matches TRBD2 (6 bases). Trimming removed 6 bases at V and 4 bases at J, with 16 bases between. Germline V gives CDR1 MNHNY, CDR2 SVGAGI (reference sequence). The CDR3 runs 15 residues. CDR3 sequence reads: CASRPSGGRYNEQFF. DNA for the CDR3: TGTGCCAGCAGACCCTCCGGAGGGCGGTACAATGAGCAGTTCTTC.

This sequence joins TRBV7-3 and TRBJ1-2, with D tentatively TRBD1 (6 bases). The CDR3 is 15 residues long. Trimming shortened V by 5 bases and J by 3 bases, and 16 bases separated the two germline ends. Germline CDR1 is SGHTA and CDR2 is FQGTGA. The CDR3 DNA reads as TGTGCCAGCAGCGTTACAGGGATGGTGGACTATGGCTACACCTTC. As protein: CASSVTGMVDYGYTF.

The chain joins TRBV29-1 to TRBJ2-1; D is undetermined. Per germline, CDR1 SQVTM and CDR2 ANQGSEA. CDR3 length: 9 residues. CDR3 DNA sequence: TGCAGAGTTAGTGAGGAGCAGTTCTTC. Protein: CRVSEEQFF.

V and J are TRBV9 and TRBJ1-3; 8 bases are a match to TRBD1. Looked up from germline, CDR1 is SGDLS and CDR2 is YYNGEE. The CDR3 is made up of 15 amino acids. J lost 4 bases, V lost 4 bases, and 7 bases had no gene match. CDR3 bases: TGTGCCAGCAGCACTCAGGGGGCGAGGGGAAACACCATATATTTT. Translating gives CASSTQGARGNTIYF.

The rearrangement uses TRBV28 and TRBJ1-1; D gene unclear. Germline V gene data show CDR1 as MDHEN and CDR2 as SYDVKM. V gave up 2 bases and J gave up 0 bases, with 10 bases separating them. CDR3 length: 15 residues. Written as DNA, the CDR3 is TGTGCCAGCAGTTTAAGCGGCGCCATGAACACTGAAGCTTTCTTT. This encodes CASSLSGAMNTEAFF.

The chain combines TRBV19 with TRBJ1-5, with 11 nucleotides matching TRBD1. Trimming removed 3 bases from V and 9 bases from J; junction bases left unmatched: 7. Germline loops: CDR1 LNHDA, CDR2 SQIVND (reference sequence). CDR3 length: 15 residues. The CDR3 reads CASSIQGTGGWPQHF. The CDR3 nucleotides are TGTGCCAGTAGTATCCAGGGGACAGGGGGTTGGCCCCAGCATTTT.

V gene TRBV10-3 combines with J gene TRBJ1-3; D gene ambiguous. V lost 11 bases and J lost 0, with 26 bases in between. There are 18 residues in the CDR3. Germline CDR1 and CDR2: ENHRY and SYGVKD. The CDR3 DNA reads TGTGCCTCCAAAGGCAGTCTCGTCCGACGGGTCTCTGGAAACACCATATATTTT. This gives the protein CASKGSLVRRVSGNTIYF.

CDR3 residues: CAWRTWGGLNTEAFF. The CDR3 nucleotides are TGTGCCTGGCGGACGTGGGGGGGCTTGAACACTGAAGCTTTCTTT. The chain uses TRBV30 and TRBJ1-1; TRBD1 might be the D (6 bases). CDR1 and CDR2 (germline): GTSNPN, SVGIG (reference sequence). The CDR3 runs to 15 residues. Trimming removed 5 bases from V and 0 bases from J, with 16 bases in between.

The rearrangement joins TRBV18 to TRBJ1-5; D call uncertain. The CDR3 is 15 amino acids. Between the trimmed V and J ends, which lost 3 bases and 1 base, there was a span of 10 bases. The V gene's germline CDR1 is KGHSH and CDR2 LQKENI. The CDR3 region has the DNA TGTGCCAGCTCACCCTCCCCGGTAAGCAATCAGCCCCAGCATTTT. Its translation is CASSPSPVSNQPQHF. Full variable domain (rest looked up from reference TRBV18 and TRBJ1-5): NAGVMQNPRHLVRRRGQEARLRCSPMKGHSHVYWYRQLPEEGLKFMVYLQKENIIDESGMPKERFSAEFPKEGPSILRIQQVVRGDSAAYFCASSPSPVSNQPQHFGDGTRLSIL.

This chain connects TRBV6-4 to TRBJ1-2; TRBD1 matches 10 bases. With V trimmed by 2 bases and J by 1 base, 7 bases remained unmatched. Germline V lookup: CDR1 MRHNA, CDR2 SNTAGT. This CDR3 spans 17 amino acids. CDR3 amino acids: CASSDVPGQGLNYGYTF. The CDR3 nucleotides read TGTGCCAGCAGTGACGTCCCGGGACAGGGGCTTAACTATGGCTACACCTTC.